What follows are 26 T cell receptor beta chains derived from one specimen sequenced in a study of Tregs in tolerant kidney transplant recipients. Using immunoSEQ multiplex PCR, the repertoire was profiled, and TCRdb retains in-frame clones only, with some absent. The table shows 75,000 to 80,000 clones, with less than 95% occurring only once. The material was Tregs from blood, obtained before the transplant. The receptors were gathered from a human donor who received a combined kidney and bone marrow transplant.

The rearrangement links TRBV19 to TRBJ2-1; 11 bases are a match to TRBD2. Germline CDR1 LNHDA, CDR2 SQIVND (reference sequence). Germline trimming cut 6 bases from V and 7 bases from J; bases unmatched to any gene: 8. There are 15 residues in the CDR3. In DNA, the CDR3 is TGTGCCAGTAGGGCGATAGCGGGAGGGCCGAATGAGCAGTTCTTC. It specifies CASRAIAGGPNEQFF.

This chain links TRBV7-9 with TRBJ2-6; 8 nucleotides align to TRBD1. V lost 0 bases and J lost 3; bases outside the gene matches: 10. Germline-derived CDR1 and CDR2 are SEHNR and FQNEAQ (reference sequence). The CDR3 has 19 residues. CDR3 nucleotides: TGTGCCAGCAGCTTAGCGCCGGGCAGGGGGCGGTTTGGGGCCAACGTCCTGACTTTC. Encoded protein: CASSLAPGRGRFGANVLTF.

The DNA of the CDR3 is TGTGCCAGCAGCGTAGGGCTGGCGGTCTCTGGAAACACCATATATTTT. Translated: CASSVGLAVSGNTIYF. J is TRBJ1-3 and V is TRBV9, with D uncertain. Germline lookup yields CDR1 SGDLS and CDR2 YYNGEE. V was shortened by 0 bases and J by 0 bases, with 10 bases between the two germline ends. There are 16 residues in the CDR3.

CDR3 DNA sequence: TGTGCCAGCAGACAAGACGGAGGGCCCCAGCATTTT. Amino acid sequence: CASRQDGGPQHF. The chain links TRBV7-8 to TRBJ1-5; D remains unclear. Trimming took off 6 bases at V and 9 bases at J, with 12 bases between the two ends. CDR3 length: 12 amino acids. Looked up from germline, CDR1 is SGHVS and CDR2 is FQNEAQ.

The chain uses TRBV18 and TRBJ1-2; 8 bases align to TRBD1. The ends lost 3 bases at V and 4 bases at J; junction bases unmatched: 7. The CDR3 extends over 15 amino acids. Germline V lookup: CDR1 KGHSH, CDR2 LQKENI. CDR3 nucleotide sequence: TGTGCCAGCTCACCGGGTCAGGGGGCTGTCTATGGCTACACCTTC. Translation gives CASSPGQGAVYGYTF.

The chain has TRBV14 and TRBJ1-1; TRBD1 is a possible D gene (6 bases). The CDR3 runs to 14 residues. Trimming cost V 2 bases and J 4 bases, with 11 bases left between them. The germline V gene has CDR1 SGHDN and CDR2 FVKESK. The CDR3 here is CASSQRGGSTEAFF. For the CDR3, the DNA is TGTGCCAGCAGCCAAAGAGGGGGGAGCACTGAAGCTTTCTTT. The variable domain in full, completed from reference TRBV14 and TRBJ1-1, reads EAGVTQFPSHSVIEKGQTVTLRCDPISGHDNLYWYRRVMGKEIKFLLHFVKESKQDESGMPNNRFLAERTGGTYSTLKVQPAELEDSGVYFCASSQRGGSTEAFFGQGTRLTVV.

The rearrangement joins TRBV27 to TRBJ1-5; D uncertain. The V gene lost 5 bases and the J gene lost 4 bases, with 12 bases spanning the gap. The CDR3 loop spans 14 amino acids. The germline V gene has CDR1 MNHEY and CDR2 SMNVEV (reference sequence). CDR3 region: CASSTNMANQPQHF. The CDR3 DNA is TGTGCCAGCAGTACAAACATGGCAAATCAGCCCCAGCATTTT.

V and J are TRBV9 and TRBJ2-2, with 9 positions matching TRBD1. Germline V gives CDR1 SGDLS, CDR2 YYNGEE. The CDR3 contains 17 residues. V lost 8 bases and J lost 3; bases outside the gene matches: 14. CDR3 sequence reads: CARRQGVMLIDTGELFF. CDR3 nucleotides: TGTGCCAGACGACAGGGGGTGATGTTGATTGACACCGGGGAGCTGTTTTTT.

V gene TRBV7-3 combines with J gene TRBJ1-1; tentative D call: TRBD1 (5 bases). Trimming shortened V by 11 bases and J by 2 bases, and 21 bases separated the two germline ends. Looked up from germline, CDR1 is SGHTA and CDR2 is FQGTGA. The CDR3 extends over 15 amino acids. The CDR3 spells CARGRAGHRNTEAFF. The CDR3 DNA is TGTGCCCGAGGGAGGGCAGGACACCGAAACACTGAAGCTTTCTTT.

The V call is TRBV18, the J call TRBJ2-3; D may match TRBD1 or TRBD2 (5 bases each). Germline values: CDR1 KGHSH, CDR2 LQKENI. This CDR3 contains 16 residues. The ends were cut back, 5 bases at V and 0 bases at J, with 15 bases in the middle. The CDR3 loop reads CASSTGRAGSTDTQYF. Here the CDR3 DNA reads TGTGCCAGCTCAACGGGACGGGCAGGGAGCACAGATACGCAGTATTTT.

The CDR3 DNA is TGCGCCAGCAGCCAAGAAACTAGCGGGAGTTCCTACGAGCAGTACTTC. Translated, it gives CASSQETSGSSYEQYF. V gene TRBV4-1 combines with J gene TRBJ2-7; TRBD2 matches 11 bases. V gave up 0 bases and J gave up 1 base; unmatched junction bases: 2. From germline, CDR1 is MGHRA and CDR2 YSYEKL. This CDR3 comprises 16 residues.

V gene TRBV7-6 combines with J gene TRBJ2-1; a possible D gene is TRBD1 (5 bases). Trimming pared 4 bases from V and 6 bases from J, leaving 10 bases between. This CDR3 has 13 residues. Germline V gene sequence: CDR1 SGHVS, CDR2 FNYEAQ. This CDR3 reads CASSYAQVNEQFF. The CDR3 DNA is TGTGCCAGCAGCTACGCACAGGTCAATGAGCAGTTCTTC.

This chain uses TRBV28 with TRBJ2-7; possible D gene TRBD1, 6 bases. The germline CDR1 and CDR2 sequences are MDHEN and SYDVKM. This CDR3 contains 13 residues. Deletions cut 5 bases from V and 3 bases from J, with 11 bases between. CDR3 residues: CASSAGQSYEQYF. The CDR3 DNA follows: TGTGCCAGCAGTGCCGGACAGAGCTACGAGCAGTACTTC.

The sample holds one count of this clone. This rearrangement joins TRBV2 to TRBJ1-5, with no clear D. V lost 7 bases to trimming and J lost 9 bases, with 16 bases between them. The germline CDR1 and CDR2 sequences are SNHLY and FYNNEI. The CDR3 consists of 13 residues. The CDR3 loop reads CASIRDPLRPQHF. CDR3 sequence (DNA): TGTGCCAGCATCAGAGATCCGCTGAGGCCCCAGCATTTT.

The chain employs TRBV6-5 and TRBJ2-3, with a possible D match to TRBD2 (6 bases). The length of the CDR3 is 16 residues. Trimming took off 2 bases at V and 5 bases at J, with 17 bases between the two ends. Germline values: CDR1 MNHEY, CDR2 SVGAGI. The CDR3 DNA sequence: TGTGCCAGCAGTTACGGGACTTCGCCTGAAGGAGATACGCAGTATTTT. Its protein is CASSYGTSPEGDTQYF.

This chain joins TRBV6-6 and TRBJ2-5; D ambiguous. CDR3 size: 12 residues. Germline CDR1 is MNHNY and CDR2 is SVGAGI (reference sequence). V lost 2 bases and J lost 10, with 11 bases in between. CDR3 loop: CASSYPPGGQYF. The CDR3 DNA sequence: TGTGCCAGCAGTTACCCCCCCGGTGGCCAGTACTTC.

The chain couples TRBV9 to TRBJ1-1; D uncertain. Per the germline V gene, CDR1 is SGDLS and CDR2 is YYNGEE. The CDR3 loop spans 13 amino acids. V lost 3 bases to trimming and J lost 2 bases, with 8 bases between them. CDR3 protein: CASSGTANTEAFF. The CDR3, as DNA: TGTGCCAGCAGCGGTACAGCCAACACTGAAGCTTTCTTT. Full variable domain (remainder filled in from reference TRBV9 and TRBJ1-1): DSGVTQTPKHLITATGQRVTLRCSPRSGDLSVYWYQQSLDQGLQFLIQYYNGEERAKGNILERFSAQQFPDLHSELNLSSLELGDSALYFCASSGTANTEAFFGQGTRLTVV.

This clone has only one observation. The chain couples TRBV28 to TRBJ2-1, with 8 bases fitting TRBD2. The CDR3 contains 15 residues. The trim removed 4 bases at V and 4 bases at J, leaving 6 bases unmatched. CDR1 is MDHEN and CDR2 is SYDVKM in the germline V gene. In DNA form, the CDR3 reads TGTGCCAGCAGTTACGGGAGGGCCGCGTACAATGAGCAGTTCTTC. Its translation: CASSYGRAAYNEQFF.

This chain links TRBV10-2 with TRBJ2-3, with 7 bases matching TRBD1. Germline assignment: CDR1 WSHSY and CDR2 SAAADI. There are 14 residues in the CDR3. V lost 6 bases to trimming and J lost 0 bases; unmatched junction nucleotides: 3. The chain's CDR3 is CASRMTGSTDTQYF. The DNA of the CDR3 is TGCGCCAGCAGGATGACAGGGAGCACAGATACGCAGTATTTT.

The chain links TRBV28 to TRBJ1-1; D is possibly TRBD1 (5 bases). V lost 1 base and J 14 bases, leaving 14 bases between the germline ends. This CDR3 is built from 12 residues. Germline CDR1 reads MDHEN; CDR2 reads SYDVKM. The CDR3 region is CASSLLKGHQFF. In DNA form, the CDR3 reads TGTGCCAGCAGTTTATTGAAGGGGCACCAGTTCTTT.

This clone was seen more than once but under ten times. The same CDR3 is also encoded by other DNA sequences in this sample. The chain carries TRBV28 and TRBJ2-1, with D hard to call. V shed 5 bases and J shed 3 bases, with 20 bases lying between them. The CDR3 is 17 residues long. The germline gives CDR1 MDHEN, CDR2 SYDVKM. The CDR3 protein is CASSRSRPLLDYNEQFF. In DNA, the CDR3 is TGTGCCAGCAGTCGGTCCCGTCCCCTTCTGGACTACAATGAGCAGTTCTTC. Together with reference TRBV28 and TRBJ2-1, the CDR3 gives the full variable domain: DVKVTQSSRYLVKRTGEKVFLECVQDMDHENMFWYRQDPGLGLRLIYFSYDVKMKEKGDIPEGYSVSREKKERFSLILESASTNQTSMYLCASSRSRPLLDYNEQFFGPGTRLTVL.

This clone was seen just once. The chain has TRBV2 and TRBJ1-2; D gene ambiguous. This CDR3 is 13 amino acids long. V shed 7 bases and J shed 5 bases, with 14 bases lying between them. Germline CDR1 is SNHLY and CDR2 is FYNNEI. The CDR3 loop reads CASNERQDYGYTF. The CDR3 DNA reads as TGTGCCAGCAATGAGCGGCAGGATTATGGCTACACCTTC.

The gene calls are TRBV6-1 and TRBJ2-1, with D hard to call. This CDR3 spans 11 amino acids. Germline V gives CDR1 MNHNS, CDR2 SASEGT. Trimming shortened V by 5 bases and J by 8 bases, and 7 bases separated the two germline ends. The CDR3 is CASSYFDEQFF. The CDR3, as DNA: TGTGCCAGCAGTTATTTCGATGAGCAGTTCTTC.

This clone was picked up a small number of times. This chain connects TRBV25-1 to TRBJ1-4; D call uncertain. V was clipped by 10 bases and J by 8 bases, with 14 bases between them. CDR3 size: 12 residues. The germline V gene encodes CDR1 MGHDK and CDR2 SYGVNS. The CDR3 spells CATRDPGEKLFF. The CDR3, as DNA: TGTGCCACAAGAGACCCGGGGGAAAAACTGTTTTTT.

The chain links TRBV28 to TRBJ1-2, with D possibly matching TRBD1 (6 bases). This CDR3 spans 15 amino acids. V was shortened by 2 bases and J by 8 bases, with 18 bases between the two germline ends. CDR1 and CDR2 (germline): MDHEN, SYDVKM. Written as DNA, the CDR3 is TGTGCCAGCAGTTTAACACAGAGGGGGGTGCGAGGCTACACCTTC. As protein: CASSLTQRGVRGYTF.

The CDR3 loop reads CASSLPGANVLTF. As DNA, the CDR3 is TGTGCCAGCAGTTTACCTGGGGCCAACGTCCTGACTTTC. The V call is TRBV28, the J call TRBJ2-6, with D unresolved. Germline V lookup: CDR1 MDHEN, CDR2 SYDVKM. The germline V and J ends were trimmed by 2 bases and 2 bases, with 1 base remaining between them. The CDR3 length is 13 residues. Filled out from reference TRBV28 and TRBJ2-6, the complete variable domain reads DVKVTQSSRYLVKRTGEKVFLECVQDMDHENMFWYRQDPGLGLRLIYFSYDVKMKEKGDIPEGYSVSREKKERFSLILESASTNQTSMYLCASSLPGANVLTFGAGSRLTVL.